This TCR beta chain stems from a study of blood T cell repertoires in COVID-19 (dated by TCRdb to 2018 to 2021). Study-level background: Samples from collaborators originated in the United States, Italy and Spain and spanned both the acute and convalescent phases of COVID-19. The prospective study material was composed of cDNA or gDNA derived from T cells, B-cell-depleted T cells, or PBMCs. Subjects who had been exposed to COVID-19, were actively infected with it, or had recovered from it provided the deeply sampled blood TCRbeta repertoires that made up the dataset. The repertoires were made available in a free public database intended to serve as a resource for research on the immune response to SARS-CoV-2. The samples were drawn from the first 160 participants of the ongoing ImmuneRACE study and from 950 to 1,500 subjects provided by 6 global collaborators. The sample metadata nearly always contained a de-identified subject ID, COVID-19 status, age in years and sex. Where HLA class I and class II types were available, the types were taken from metadata supplied by the sample provider, not from assay-based typing. The paper's findings and limits, for the study overall: The amount of clinical and demographic metadata varied by source and participant and was provided uncurated.

From its cysteine to its phenylalanine, the CDR3 spans 15 amino acids. The DNA shown is the 45-base CDR3, in frame from base 1. For CDR1 and CDR2, the germline V gene lists SGHNT and YENEEA. Germline trimming amounts to 5 bases on V and 6 bases on J, with 8 as the count of junction bases outside the gene matches. TCRbeta CDR3 regions were amplified from genomic DNA by means of the immunoSEQ Assay, a bias-controlled multiplex PCR. Per the source publication's procedure: Within the assay, amplification of reference gene primers was used to estimate how many nucleated cells each sample contained. Sequence reads were collapsed and filtered to measure the absolute abundance of every unique TCRbeta CDR3 rearrangement. For each sample, productive Simpson clonality was calculated as the square root of Simpson's diversity index over productive rearrangements. Here the immuneACCESS table is served through TCRdb, limited to in-frame sequences with V and J called. Missing clones are a known gap in these copies; in checked studies unresolved V genes cover under half, and the rest lacks a known reason. That table supplies the V and J calls and clone size; D and trimming were determined from the DNA. A total of about 110,000 clones appear in this sample, 84% of them only once. Clones ranked in the top ten supply approximately 4.4% of the sample.

Each collaborating institution followed its own protocols to collect whole blood in K2EDTA tubes. For TCRbeta analysis, collaborator samples were shipped as frozen whole blood, as isolated PBMCs, or as DNA extracted from either sample type. Notes on this clone: Which antigen it targets is not known. Base qualities were left out, and no much larger clone turns up one base away.

The V gene is TRBV11-3 and the J gene is TRBJ2-7; the junction holds 12 bases that match TRBD1. The clonotype comes from a human donor in a cohort sampled during active COVID-19. The sequencing input was peripheral blood. The DNA reads as follows: TGTGCCAGCAGCGCGTCCGGGACAGGGGGCTCCGAGCAGTACTTC. This yields the protein CASSASGTGGSEQYF. The variable domain in full, with residues beyond the CDR3 obtained from the reference TRBV11-3 and TRBJ2-7 genes, is EAGVVQSPRYKIIEKKQPVAFWCNPISGHNTLYWYLQNLGQGPELLIRYENEEAVDDSQLPKDRFSAERLKGVDSTLKIQPAELGDSAVYLCASSASGTGGSEQYFGPGTRLTVT.